The present T cell receptor (beta chain) was sequenced within a study of cytomegalovirus exposure and HLA in healthy donors. Study results and caveats: The productive fraction for most TCR beta V segments was about 87% or about 30% in an earlier analysis. It emerged from a later analysis that several of the most significant clusters appeared to be linked to common viral pathogens. Rates of TCR association differed by HLA locus in a later analysis, with DRB1 highest and HLA-C lowest.

V was trimmed by 8 bases and J by 2 bases, leaving 13 bases between them. Per the germline V gene, CDR1 is WSHSY and CDR2 is SAAADI. This CDR3 contains 14 residues. For this clone: Its antigen is unidentified.

PCR involved 60 Vbeta and 13 Jbeta primers. Assay used: immunoSEQ multiplex PCR; TCRdb lists only in-frame clones, some missing. The sample has roughly 90,000 clones, about 82% seen once. The TCR originated in a man aged 25 to 40 in good health and CMV-seronegative. The sample taken for sequencing was PBMCs. The gene calls are TRBV10-2 and TRBJ2-1, with a tentative D call TRBD2 (5 bases). The CDR3 spells CASLRGLAYNEQFF. CDR3 in DNA: TGCGCCAGCCTGCGAGGGCTAGCCTACAATGAGCAGTTCTTC.